Below, one T cell receptor beta chain is given with its context. Clones were read by immunoSEQ multiplex PCR, and TCRdb kept only the in-frame ones, dropping some. The table records some 40,000 clones, approximately 92% of them present only once. Patients at the Seattle site were enrolled during active infection and followed longitudinally. The CDR3 extends over 15 amino acids. The V end was cut by 3 bases, the J end by 0 bases, with 12 bases between. Per germline, CDR1 SGHTA and CDR2 FQGTGA. This specimen belongs to a study of blood T cell repertoires in COVID-19. In the study overall: The analysed material was cDNA or gDNA that came from T cells, B-cell-depleted T cells, or PBMCs.

This clonotype was sampled from a man aged 50 or older with COVID-19, enrolled during active disease. Sequenced sample: peripheral blood. The gene calls are TRBV7-3 and TRBJ2-7; D unresolved. The CDR3 loop reads CASSFPPGSSYEQYF. The CDR3 DNA follows: TGTGCCAGCAGCTTCCCACCGGGTAGCTCCTACGAGCAGTACTTC.